This paragraph covers one T cell receptor (beta chain) sequence. What it recognizes is unknown. The entirety of the isolated RNA underwent reverse transcription, so expressed TCRB transcripts were sequenced. Sequencing was performed with immunoSEQ multiplex PCR; in TCRdb, only in-frame clones are kept and a portion is missing. Of fewer than 900,000 clones listed, 15% to 20% are singletons. The CDR3 sequence is 15 residues long. This sample was taken from a study of beta chain features in type 1 diabetes. Study details: Across the samples, over 85 million sorted cells were examined in total.

In total, each donor contributed a single heparinised blood draw that averaged about 100 mL. Whole-study findings and limits: Patients with Type 1 diabetes showed moderately but significantly shorter TCRB CDR3s in all four CD4+ subsets. At VDJ recombination sites, type 1 diabetes patients had fewer insertions and more deleted nucleotides.

Material for sequencing was naive CD4+ T cells from blood. V is TRBV7-5 and J is TRBJ1-2. TRBV7-5 is a pseudogene. This TCR was sampled from a woman aged 18-29 years in good health. The CDR3 DNA is TGTGCCAGAAGCTTGGGCGGGGGACCGCCCTATGGCTACACCTTC. It yields the protein CARSLGGGPPYGYTF.